This paragraph reports one T cell receptor beta chain. Its antigen is not known. Sequenced by immunoSEQ multiplex PCR; TCRdb stores in-frame clones only, minus some. In the table there are some 2,400,000 clones, approximately 94% of which are singletons. This record belongs to a study of shared clonotypes between healthy human individuals. Study outcomes and limitations: On the whole, naive subsets had larger estimated richness than memory subsets had. The study sampled only blood, and tissue repertoires likely differ. Represented genetic and exposure-history diversity was restricted by having few donors.

Trimming pared 3 bases from V and 0 bases from J, leaving 9 bases between. Per germline, CDR1 SGHDT and CDR2 YYEEEE. This CDR3 is built from 14 residues. The sequenced sample consisted of naive CD4+ T cells sorted from blood. Subset: CD45RA+ positively selected. The TCR comes from a man aged 18 to 30 in good health. This chain links TRBV5-6 with TRBJ1-2; D remains ambiguous. The CDR3 DNA is TGTGCCAGCAGCTACAGAGAAACTAACTATGGCTACACCTTC. It is translated as CASSYRETNYGYTF.